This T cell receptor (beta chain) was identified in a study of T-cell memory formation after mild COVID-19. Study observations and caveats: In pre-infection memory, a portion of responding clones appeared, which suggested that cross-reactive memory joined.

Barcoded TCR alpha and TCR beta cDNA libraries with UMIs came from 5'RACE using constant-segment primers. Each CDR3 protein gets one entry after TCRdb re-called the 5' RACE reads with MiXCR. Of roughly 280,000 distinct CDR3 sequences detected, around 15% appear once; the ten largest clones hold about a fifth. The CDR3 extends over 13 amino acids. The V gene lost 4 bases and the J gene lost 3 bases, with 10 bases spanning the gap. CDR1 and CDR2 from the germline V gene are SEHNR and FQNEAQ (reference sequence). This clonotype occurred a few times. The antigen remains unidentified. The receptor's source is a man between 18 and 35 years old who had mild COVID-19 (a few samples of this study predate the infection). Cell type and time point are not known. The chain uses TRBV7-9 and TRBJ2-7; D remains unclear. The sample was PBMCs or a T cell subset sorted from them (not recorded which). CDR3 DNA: TGTGCCAGCAGCTCCGATGACGGCTACGAGCAGTACTTC. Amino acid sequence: CASSSDDGYEQYF. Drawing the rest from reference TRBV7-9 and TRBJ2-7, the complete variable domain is DTGVSQNPRHKITKRGQNVTFRCDPISEHNRLYWYRQTLGQGPEFLTYFQNEAQLEKSRLLSDRFSAERPKGSFSTLEIQRTEQGDSAMYLCASSSDDGYEQYFGPGTRLTVT.